Below, 11 T cell receptor beta chains from the same sample are listed, as sequenced in a study of cytomegalovirus exposure and HLA in healthy donors. The study ran its PCR with 60 Vbeta and 13 Jbeta primers. Only in-frame clones appear in the TCRdb table, and some are missing; sequencing was by immunoSEQ multiplex PCR. The sample holds tens of thousands of clones, approximately 80% seen once. Source material: PBMCs. These receptors all stem from a man between 18 and 35 years old in good health and CMV-seronegative.

The gene calls are TRBV11-2 and TRBJ2-1; D is unclear. Germline-derived CDR1 and CDR2 are SGHAT and FQNNGV. V was shortened by 5 bases and J by 5 bases, with 7 bases between the two germline ends. CDR3 size: 12 residues. CDR3 coding DNA: TGTGCCAGCAGCCGATGGCACAATGAGCAGTTCTTC. It codes for CASSRWHNEQFF.

The chain carries TRBV5-4 and TRBJ2-3; 8 nucleotides line up with TRBD1. CDR1 is SGHNT and CDR2 is YYREEE in the germline V gene (reference sequence). This CDR3 has 16 residues. V was clipped by 3 bases and J by 4 bases; unmatched bases: 10. In nucleotides, the CDR3 is TGTGCCAGCAGCTCCCCCCGGACAGGGTCTGCAGATACGCAGTATTTT. Translated: CASSSPRTGSADTQYF. The full variable domain, its missing parts supplied by reference TRBV5-4 and TRBJ2-3, is ETGVTQSPTHLIKTRGQQVTLRCSSQSGHNTVSWYQQALGQGPQFIFQYYREEENGRGNFPPRFSGLQFPNYSSELNVNALELDDSALYLCASSSPRTGSADTQYFGPGTRLTVL.

This clone has a single count. Compared with germline, one end of the junction differs, possibly owing to a read error. CDR3: CARSEGGTGSLYNSPLHF. Here the CDR3 DNA reads TGTGCCCGCAGCGAGGGGGGGACAGGTTCCCTTTATAATTCACCCCTCCACTTT. The gene calls are TRBV27 and TRBJ1-6; 8 bases are shared with TRBD1. Germline V gene lookup returns CDR1 MNHEY and CDR2 SMNVEV (reference sequence). The CDR3 is made up of 18 amino acids.

The chain uses TRBV5-4 and TRBJ1-1, with TRBD1 matching over 9 bases. The V gene end was trimmed by 4 bases and the J gene end by 3 bases; junction bases not matched to a gene: 4. Per the germline V gene, CDR1 is SGHNT and CDR2 is YYREEE (reference sequence). There are 14 residues in the CDR3. The CDR3 region is CASSRQGEDTEAFF. The CDR3 DNA reads TGTGCCAGCAGCAGACAGGGGGAGGACACTGAAGCTTTCTTT.

The rearrangement uses TRBV6-6 and TRBJ1-1, with no clear D. The CDR3 runs 14 residues. Looked up from germline, CDR1 is MNHNY and CDR2 is SVGAGI (reference sequence). Deletions cut 6 bases from V and 2 bases from J, with 13 bases between. CDR3 bases: TGTGCCAGCAGCATTCAGGCAGTCAACACTGAAGCTTTCTTT. Amino acids: CASSIQAVNTEAFF.

V and J are TRBV5-1 and TRBJ2-1; perhaps TRBD2 as D (6 bases). The CDR3 runs to 15 residues. The germline CDR1 and CDR2 sequences are SGHRS and YFSETQ. Trimming shortened V by 4 bases and J by 6 bases, and 17 bases separated the two germline ends. This chain's CDR3 is CASSLEGRQVNEQFF. CDR3 in DNA: TGCGCCAGCAGCCTGGAGGGGCGTCAGGTCAATGAGCAGTTCTTC. Supplemented by reference TRBV5-1 and TRBJ2-1, the full variable domain reads KAGVTQTPRYLIKTRGQQVTLSCSPISGHRSVSWYQQTPGQGLQFLFEYFSETQRNKGNFPGRFSGRQFSNSRSEMNVSTLELGDSALYLCASSLEGRQVNEQFFGPGTRLTVL.

The rearrangement links TRBV6-5 to TRBJ2-7; 8 nucleotides align to TRBD1. The junction had 8 bases not matched to a gene; V was cut back by 6 bases and J by 7 bases. Germline V CDR1 and CDR2: MNHEY, SVGAGI. CDR3 length equals 13 residues. DNA for the CDR3: TGTGCCAGCAGGCGGACAGGGACTGGAGAGCAGTACTTC. Protein product: CASRRTGTGEQYF.

This clone was seen more than once but under ten times. The chain has TRBV9 and TRBJ2-3; D perhaps matches TRBD2 (5 bases). The CDR3 spans 16 residues. Trimming took 1 base from V and 0 from J, leaving 12 bases between them. CDR1 and CDR2 (germline): SGDLS, YYNGEE. The CDR3 DNA sequence: TGTGCCAGCAGCGTACGGCCGGGGTATAGCACAGATACGCAGTATTTT. It yields the protein CASSVRPGYSTDTQYF. Variable domain in full (rest from reference TRBV9 and TRBJ2-3): DSGVTQTPKHLITATGQRVTLRCSPRSGDLSVYWYQQSLDQGLQFLIQYYNGEERAKGNILERFSAQQFPDLHSELNLSSLELGDSALYFCASSVRPGYSTDTQYFGPGTRLTVL.

The chain links TRBV7-2 to TRBJ2-7; tentatively, D is TRBD1 (5 bases). This CDR3 contains 13 residues. The V and J ends lost 6 bases and 0 bases respectively, with 9 bases between them. Germline V CDR1 and CDR2: SGHTA, FQGNSA. As DNA, the CDR3 is TGTGCCAGCAGACCCAGGGTCTCCTACGAGCAGTACGTC. Translation: CASRPRVSYEQYV.

This chain joins TRBV7-9 and TRBJ2-5; 10 nucleotides line up with TRBD2. The CDR3 totals 15 residues. The junction had 6 bases not matched to a gene; V was cut back by 6 bases and J by 2 bases. Germline CDR1 is SEHNR and CDR2 is FQNEAQ (reference sequence). The CDR3 nucleotides are TGTGCCAGCAGTCCTCTAGCGGGAGTACAAGAGACCCAGTACTTC. It codes for CASSPLAGVQETQYF.

V is TRBV7-8 and J is TRBJ2-1; D possibly corresponds to TRBD1 (5 bases). Germline CDR1 is SGHVS and CDR2 is FQNEAQ. The CDR3 is 13 residues long. Trimming left V 5 bases short and J 3 bases short, with 8 bases between. DNA for the CDR3: TGTGCCAGCAGCCAGGGTAACTACAATGAGCAGTTCTTC. Translation gives CASSQGNYNEQFF. Looking up the rest from reference TRBV7-8 and TRBJ2-1 gives the full variable domain: GAGVSQSPRYKVAKRGQDVALRCDPISGHVSLFWYQQALGQGPEFLTYFQNEAQLDKSGLPSDRFFAERPEGSVSTLKIQRTQQEDSAVYLCASSQGNYNEQFFGPGTRLTVL.